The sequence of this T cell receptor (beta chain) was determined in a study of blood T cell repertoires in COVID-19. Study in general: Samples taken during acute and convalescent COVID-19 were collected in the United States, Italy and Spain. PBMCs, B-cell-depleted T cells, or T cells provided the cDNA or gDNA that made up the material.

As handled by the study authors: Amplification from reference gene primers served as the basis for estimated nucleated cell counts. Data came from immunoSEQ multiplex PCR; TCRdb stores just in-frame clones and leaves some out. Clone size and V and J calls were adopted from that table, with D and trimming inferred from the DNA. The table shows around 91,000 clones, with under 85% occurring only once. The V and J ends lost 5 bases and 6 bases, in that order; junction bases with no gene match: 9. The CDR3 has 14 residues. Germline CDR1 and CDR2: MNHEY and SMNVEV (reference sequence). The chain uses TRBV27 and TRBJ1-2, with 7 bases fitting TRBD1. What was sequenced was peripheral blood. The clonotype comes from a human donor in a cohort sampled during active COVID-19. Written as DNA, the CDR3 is TGTGCCAGCAGTACGTTACAGGGGCCAAATGGCTACACCTTC. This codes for CASSTLQGPNGYTF.